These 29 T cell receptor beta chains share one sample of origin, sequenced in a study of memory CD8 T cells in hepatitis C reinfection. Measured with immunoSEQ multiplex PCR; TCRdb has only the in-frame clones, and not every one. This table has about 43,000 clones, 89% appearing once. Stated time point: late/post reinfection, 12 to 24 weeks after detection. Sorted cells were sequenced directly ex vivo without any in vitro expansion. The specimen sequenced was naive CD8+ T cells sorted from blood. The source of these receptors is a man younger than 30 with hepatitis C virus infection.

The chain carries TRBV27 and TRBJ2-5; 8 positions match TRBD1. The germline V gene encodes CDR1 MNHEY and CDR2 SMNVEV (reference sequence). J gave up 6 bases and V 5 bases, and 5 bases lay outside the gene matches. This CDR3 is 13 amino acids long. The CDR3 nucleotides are TGTGCCAGCAGTCCCCGACAGGGGAAGACCCAGTACTTC. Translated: CASSPRQGKTQYF.

Here the CDR3 reads CSVGQGEKLFF. CDR3 coding DNA: TGCAGCGTTGGACAGGGGGAAAAACTGTTTTTT. The chain uses TRBV29-1 and TRBJ1-4, with 8 bases fitting TRBD1. Per the germline V gene, CDR1 is SQVTM and CDR2 is ANQGSEA. V dropped 4 bases and J dropped 8; count of bases not matched to a gene: 0. CDR3 length equals 11 residues.

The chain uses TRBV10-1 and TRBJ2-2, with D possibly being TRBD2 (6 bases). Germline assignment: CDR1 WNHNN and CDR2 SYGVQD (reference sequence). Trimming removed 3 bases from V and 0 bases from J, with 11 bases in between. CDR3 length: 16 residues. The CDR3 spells CASSESGDANTGELFF. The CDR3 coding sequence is TGCGCCAGCAGTGAATCGGGGGACGCGAACACCGGGGAGCTGTTTTTT.

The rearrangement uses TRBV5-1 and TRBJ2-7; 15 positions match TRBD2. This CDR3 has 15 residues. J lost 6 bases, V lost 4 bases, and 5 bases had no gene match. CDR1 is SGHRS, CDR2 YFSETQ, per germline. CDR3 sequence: CASSHGLAGGIEQYF. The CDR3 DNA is TGCGCCAGCAGCCACGGACTAGCGGGAGGGATCGAGCAGTACTTC.

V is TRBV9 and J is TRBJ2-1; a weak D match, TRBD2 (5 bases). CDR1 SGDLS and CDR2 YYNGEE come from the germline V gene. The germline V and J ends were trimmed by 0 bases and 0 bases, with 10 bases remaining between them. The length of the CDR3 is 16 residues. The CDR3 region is CASSVGPAASYNEQFF. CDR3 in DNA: TGTGCCAGCAGCGTAGGTCCAGCGGCCTCCTACAATGAGCAGTTCTTC.

CDR3 nucleotides: TGTGCCAGTAGTATGGGGACAGCAACTAATGAAAAACTGTTTTTT. This codes for CASSMGTATNEKLFF. This chain uses TRBV19 with TRBJ1-4; 7 bases match TRBD1. Germline-derived CDR1 and CDR2 are LNHDA and SQIVND (reference sequence). Trimming cost V 3 bases and J 0 bases; bases outside gene matches: 1. The CDR3 loop spans 15 amino acids.

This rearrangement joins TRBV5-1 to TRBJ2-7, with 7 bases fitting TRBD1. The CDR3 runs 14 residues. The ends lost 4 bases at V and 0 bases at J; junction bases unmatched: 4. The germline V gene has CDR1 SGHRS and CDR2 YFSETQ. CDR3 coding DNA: TGCGCCAGCAGCCTTGGGACAGACTCCTACGAGCAGTACTTC. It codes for CASSLGTDSYEQYF.

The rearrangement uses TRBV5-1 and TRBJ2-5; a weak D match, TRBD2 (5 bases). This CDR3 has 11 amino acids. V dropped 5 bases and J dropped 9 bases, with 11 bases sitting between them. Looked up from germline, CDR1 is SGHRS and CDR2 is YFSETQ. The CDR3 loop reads CASSYGVSQYF. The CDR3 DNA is TGCGCCAGCAGTTACGGGGTGTCCCAGTACTTC.

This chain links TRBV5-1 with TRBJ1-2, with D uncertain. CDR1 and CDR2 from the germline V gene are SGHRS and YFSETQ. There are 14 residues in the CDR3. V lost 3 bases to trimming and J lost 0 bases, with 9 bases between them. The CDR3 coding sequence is TGCGCCAGCAGCTCGGACGGGGCTAACTATGGCTACACCTTC. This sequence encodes CASSSDGANYGYTF.

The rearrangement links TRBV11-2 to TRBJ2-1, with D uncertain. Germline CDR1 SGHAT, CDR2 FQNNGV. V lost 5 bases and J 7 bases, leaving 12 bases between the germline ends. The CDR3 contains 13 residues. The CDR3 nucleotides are TGTGCCAGCAGCCAGAATACAGATAATGAGCAGTTCTTC. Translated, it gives CASSQNTDNEQFF. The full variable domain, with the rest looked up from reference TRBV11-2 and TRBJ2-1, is EAGVAQSPRYKIIEKRQSVAFWCNPISGHATLYWYQQILGQGPKLLIQFQNNGVVDDSQLPKDRFSAERLKGVDSTLKIQPAKLEDSAVYLCASSQNTDNEQFFGPGTRLTVL.

The CDR3 DNA sequence: TGTGCCAGCAGAGCCGCCCTAGCGGGTGTTGGCAATGAGCAGTTCTTC. It translates to CASRAALAGVGNEQFF. The chain combines TRBV2 with TRBJ2-1; 8 nucleotides match TRBD2. V lost 6 bases, J lost 6 bases, and 13 bases stayed unmatched. CDR1 and CDR2 (germline): SNHLY, FYNNEI. CDR3 length equals 16 residues.

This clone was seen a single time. The CDR3 DNA sequence: TGTGCCAGCAGTTTCTCTCTCGAGGTGGTAACAGATACGCAGTATTTT. Translation gives CASSFSLEVVTDTQYF. The chain is built from TRBV27 and TRBJ2-3; D is undetermined. The V gene's germline CDR1 is MNHEY and CDR2 SMNVEV (reference sequence). CDR3 length: 16 amino acids. The V and J ends lost 3 bases and 3 bases respectively, with 16 bases between them.

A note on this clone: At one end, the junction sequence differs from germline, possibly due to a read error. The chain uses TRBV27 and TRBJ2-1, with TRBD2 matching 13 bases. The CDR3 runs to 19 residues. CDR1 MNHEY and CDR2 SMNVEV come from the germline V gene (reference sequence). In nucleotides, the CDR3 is TGTGCCAGCAGGCTGACTAGCGGGAGGCCACCGAGCTCCTACAATGAGCAGCTCTTC. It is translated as CASRLTSGRPPSSYNEQLF.

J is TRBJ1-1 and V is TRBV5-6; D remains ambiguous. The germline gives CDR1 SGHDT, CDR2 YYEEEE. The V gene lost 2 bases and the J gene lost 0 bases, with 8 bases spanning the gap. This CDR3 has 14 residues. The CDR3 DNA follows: TGTGCCAGCAGCTTTGAGCATTTGAACACTGAAGCTTTCTTT. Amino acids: CASSFEHLNTEAFF.

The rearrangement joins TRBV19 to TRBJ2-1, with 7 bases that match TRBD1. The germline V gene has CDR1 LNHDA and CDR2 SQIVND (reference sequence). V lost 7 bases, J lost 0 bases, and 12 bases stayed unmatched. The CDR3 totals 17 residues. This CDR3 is CASTSTTGYSSYNEQFF. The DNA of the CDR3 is TGTGCCAGTACTTCTACGACAGGGTATAGCTCCTACAATGAGCAGTTCTTC.

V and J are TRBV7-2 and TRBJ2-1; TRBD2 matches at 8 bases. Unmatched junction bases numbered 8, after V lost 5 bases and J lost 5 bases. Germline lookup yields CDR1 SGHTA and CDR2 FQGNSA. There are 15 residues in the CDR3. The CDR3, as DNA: TGTGCCAGCAGCCCCCCTGGACTAGCTCACAATGAGCAGTTCTTC. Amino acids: CASSPPGLAHNEQFF.

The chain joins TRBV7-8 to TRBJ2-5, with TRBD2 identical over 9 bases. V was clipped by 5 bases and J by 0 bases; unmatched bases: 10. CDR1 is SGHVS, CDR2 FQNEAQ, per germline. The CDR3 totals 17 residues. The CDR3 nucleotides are TGTGCCAGCAGCGCTATGGTAGCGGGGGAGTACCAAGAGACCCAGTACTTC. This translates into CASSAMVAGEYQETQYF.

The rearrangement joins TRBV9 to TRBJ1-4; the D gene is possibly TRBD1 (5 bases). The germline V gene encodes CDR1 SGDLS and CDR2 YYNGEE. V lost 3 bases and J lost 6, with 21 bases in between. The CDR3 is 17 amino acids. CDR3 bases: TGTGCCAGCAGCGCCTATGATGGAGCAGGGAAGGATGAAAAACTGTTTTTT. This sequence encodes CASSAYDGAGKDEKLFF.

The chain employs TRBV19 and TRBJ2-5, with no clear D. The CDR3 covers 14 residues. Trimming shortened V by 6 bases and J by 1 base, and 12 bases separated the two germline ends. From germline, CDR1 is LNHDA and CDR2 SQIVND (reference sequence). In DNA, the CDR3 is TGTGCCAGTAGCGGCAGGTACATCCAAGAGACCCAGTACTTC. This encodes CASSGRYIQETQYF. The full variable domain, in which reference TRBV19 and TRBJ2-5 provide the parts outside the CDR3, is DGGITQSPKYLFRKEGQNVTLSCEQNLNHDAMYWYRQDPGQGLRLIYYSQIVNDFQKGDIAEGYSVSREKKESFPLTVTSAQKNPTAFYLCASSGRYIQETQYFGPGTRLLVL.

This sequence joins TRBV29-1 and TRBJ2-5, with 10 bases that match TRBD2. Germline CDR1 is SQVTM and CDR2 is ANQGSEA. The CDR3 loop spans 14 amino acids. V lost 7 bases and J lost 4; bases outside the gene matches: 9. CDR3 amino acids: CSAVPGLARETQYF. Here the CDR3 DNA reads TGCAGCGCCGTTCCGGGACTAGCGAGAGAGACCCAGTACTTC. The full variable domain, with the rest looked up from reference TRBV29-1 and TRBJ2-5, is SAVISQKPSRDICQRGTSLTIQCQVDSQVTMMFWYRQQPGQSLTLIATANQGSEATYESGFVIDKFPISRPNLTFSTLTVSNMSPEDSSIYLCSAVPGLARETQYFGPGTRLLVL.

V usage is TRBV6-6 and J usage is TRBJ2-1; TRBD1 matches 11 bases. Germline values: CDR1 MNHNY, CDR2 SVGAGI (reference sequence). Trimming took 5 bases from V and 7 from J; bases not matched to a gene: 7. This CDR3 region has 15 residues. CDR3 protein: CASSSPGQGVNEQFF. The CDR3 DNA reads TGTGCCAGCAGTAGTCCGGGACAGGGGGTGAATGAGCAGTTCTTC.

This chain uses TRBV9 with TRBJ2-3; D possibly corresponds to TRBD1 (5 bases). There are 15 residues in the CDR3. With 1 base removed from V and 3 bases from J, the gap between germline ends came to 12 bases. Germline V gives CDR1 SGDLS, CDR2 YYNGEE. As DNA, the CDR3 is TGTGCCAGCAGCGTACAAGGGGAAGTTACAGATACGCAGTATTTT. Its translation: CASSVQGEVTDTQYF.

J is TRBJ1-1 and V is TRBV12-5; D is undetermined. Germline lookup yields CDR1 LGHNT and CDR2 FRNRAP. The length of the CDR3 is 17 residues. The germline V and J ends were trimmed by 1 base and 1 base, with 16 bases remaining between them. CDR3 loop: CASGLALSDSGNTEAFF. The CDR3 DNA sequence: TGTGCTAGTGGTTTGGCCCTCTCGGATTCGGGGAACACTGAAGCTTTCTTT.

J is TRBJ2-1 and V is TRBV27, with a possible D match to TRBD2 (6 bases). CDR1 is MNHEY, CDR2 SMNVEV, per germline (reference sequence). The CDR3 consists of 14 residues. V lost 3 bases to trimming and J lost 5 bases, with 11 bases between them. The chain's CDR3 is CASSFGAGNNEQFF. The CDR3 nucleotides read TGTGCCAGCAGTTTTGGAGCGGGTAACAATGAGCAGTTCTTC.

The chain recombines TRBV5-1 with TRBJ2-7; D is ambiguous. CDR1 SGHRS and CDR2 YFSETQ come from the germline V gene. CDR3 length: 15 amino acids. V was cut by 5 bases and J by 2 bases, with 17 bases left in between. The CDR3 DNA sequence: TGCGCCAGCAGGCAGGATTCATTGGAAGCCTACGAGCAGTACGTC. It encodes CASRQDSLEAYEQYV.

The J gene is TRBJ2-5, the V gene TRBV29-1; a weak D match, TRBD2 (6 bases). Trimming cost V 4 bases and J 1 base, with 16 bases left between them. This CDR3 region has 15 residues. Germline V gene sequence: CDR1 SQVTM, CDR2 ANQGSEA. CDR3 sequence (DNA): TGCAGCGTTGGGAGGCGGGGCAACCTCCAAGAGACCCAGTACTTC. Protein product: CSVGRRGNLQETQYF.

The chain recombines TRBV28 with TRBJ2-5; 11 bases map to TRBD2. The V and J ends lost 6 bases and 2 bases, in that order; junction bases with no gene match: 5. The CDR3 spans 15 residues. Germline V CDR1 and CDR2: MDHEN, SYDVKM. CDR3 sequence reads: CASSTGTSGQETQYF. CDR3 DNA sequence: TGTGCCAGCAGCACGGGGACTAGCGGTCAAGAGACCCAGTACTTC.

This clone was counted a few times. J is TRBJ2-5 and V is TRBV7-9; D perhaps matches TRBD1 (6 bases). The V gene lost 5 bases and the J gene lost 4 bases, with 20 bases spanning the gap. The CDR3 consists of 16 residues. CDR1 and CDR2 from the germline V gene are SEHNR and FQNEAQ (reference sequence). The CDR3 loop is CASSLPGQLMGETQYF. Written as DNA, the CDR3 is TGTGCCAGCAGCCTTCCAGGACAGTTAATGGGAGAGACCCAGTACTTC.

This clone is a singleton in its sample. In nucleotides, the CDR3 is TGTGCCGGTCAGGGGGACATCATGAACACTGAAGCTTTCTTT. Encoded protein: CAGQGDIMNTEAFF. The V call is TRBV7-9, the J call TRBJ1-1; TRBD1 agrees at 7 bases. This CDR3 region has 14 residues. The junction had 9 bases not matched to a gene; V was cut back by 11 bases and J by 0 bases. Germline lookup yields CDR1 SEHNR and CDR2 FQNEAQ (reference sequence).